The 12 T cell receptor beta chains presented below share a single source sample, sequenced in a study of blood T cells in healthy people across ages. A second PCR of 7 to 11 cycles used a sample-barcoded 5' primer and a J-beta primer mix. TCRdb reprocessed the 5' RACE reads with MiXCR, giving one entry per CDR3 protein. The profile shows 1.5 million to 2 million distinct CDR3 sequences, 28% of them singletons. The sequenced sample was blood. These receptors all stem from a woman aged 25 to 45 in good health.

J is TRBJ2-1 and V is TRBV3-1, with D tentatively TRBD2 (6 bases). V lost 0 bases, J lost 8 bases, and 17 bases lay in between. Germline V gives CDR1 LGHDT, CDR2 YNNKEL (reference sequence). This CDR3 has 16 amino acids. The CDR3 region has the DNA TGTGCCAGCAGCCAAGAAGTAATCGGGAGACTCCATGAGCAGTTCTTC. Translated: CASSQEVIGRLHEQFF.

The gene calls are TRBV18 and TRBJ2-1; D remains unclear. Germline lookup yields CDR1 KGHSH and CDR2 LQKENI. The V and J ends lost 4 bases and 8 bases respectively, with 9 bases between them. The CDR3 covers 12 residues. CDR3 loop: CASSLLWYEQFF. CDR3 sequence (DNA): TGTGCCAGCTCACTTCTTTGGTATGAGCAGTTCTTC.

The table lists this clonotype with a few counts. V is TRBV4-1 and J is TRBJ2-1; 7 bases map to TRBD2. The CDR3 totals 17 residues. Losses at the gene ends were 4 bases for V and 2 bases for J; bases not matched to a gene: 11. From germline, CDR1 is MGHRA and CDR2 YSYEKL. CDR3 sequence reads: CASSPRVIAGPYNEQFF. CDR3 in DNA: TGCGCCAGCAGCCCCAGGGTCATAGCGGGTCCCTACAATGAGCAGTTCTTC.

Worth noting for this clonotype: The junction departs from germline at one end; a sequencing error may be responsible. V is TRBV2 and J is TRBJ2-2, with D possibly being TRBD2 (6 bases). There are 17 residues in the CDR3. Germline-derived CDR1 and CDR2 are SNHLY and FYNNEI. DNA for the CDR3: TGTGCCAGCAGTGCCTACTGGGCTAGCGCTAACACCGGGGAGCGGTTTTTT. It yields the protein CASSAYWASANTGERFF.

J is TRBJ2-5 and V is TRBV19; 8 positions match TRBD1. J gave up 2 bases and V 9 bases, and 5 bases lay outside the gene matches. This CDR3 comprises 13 residues. Per the germline V gene, CDR1 is LNHDA and CDR2 is SQIVND (reference sequence). The CDR3 sequence is CASQGAEQETQYF. CDR3 nucleotide sequence: TGTGCCAGCCAGGGGGCCGAACAAGAGACCCAGTACTTC.

The chain carries TRBV20-1 and TRBJ1-4; 10 nucleotides agree with TRBD1. Per germline, CDR1 DFQATT and CDR2 SNEGSKA (reference sequence). The CDR3 consists of 13 residues. Losses at the gene ends were 5 bases for V and 7 bases for J; bases not matched to a gene: 4. CDR3 region: CSAGGQGGEKLFF. The CDR3 nucleotides read TGCAGTGCTGGAGGACAGGGGGGTGAAAAACTGTTTTTT.

In this sample, this clonotype turned up a few times. The chain recombines TRBV6-4 with TRBJ2-5; TRBD2 agrees at 8 bases. Trimming cost V 0 bases and J 6 bases; bases outside gene matches: 6. Germline V gene sequence: CDR1 MRHNA, CDR2 SNTAGT. There are 15 residues in the CDR3. The CDR3 DNA follows: TGTGCCAGCAGTGACTCCAACCGGGAGGGGCAGACCCAGTACTTC. The encoded protein is CASSDSNREGQTQYF.

This clonotype was detected only a few times. V is TRBV10-2 and J is TRBJ1-1; TRBD1 matches at 7 bases. CDR1 is WSHSY, CDR2 SAAADI, per germline. The CDR3 sequence is 14 residues long. J gave up 3 bases and V 7 bases, and 8 bases lay outside the gene matches. DNA of the CDR3: TGCGCCAGCACGACAGGGAAGGCGTACACTGAAGCTTTCTTT. This translates into CASTTGKAYTEAFF.

This clonotype was seen only once. A read error may explain this, as a much larger clone is one base away. The chain couples TRBV2 to TRBJ2-5; D unresolved. Trimming left V 7 bases short and J 2 bases short, with 5 bases between. CDR3 size: 11 residues. Germline V CDR1 and CDR2: SNHLY, FYNNEI. The CDR3 loop reads CASMVQETQYF. CDR3 in DNA: TGTGCCAGCATGGTACAAGAGACCCAGTACTTC.

CDR3 residues: CATSLAGRQPQHF. CDR3 in DNA: TGTGCCACCAGCCTCGCCGGGAGACAGCCCCAGCATTTT. V gene TRBV15 combines with J gene TRBJ1-5; D remains ambiguous. The V gene lost 5 bases and the J gene lost 7 bases, with 12 bases spanning the gap. Germline V gene sequence: CDR1 LNHNV, CDR2 YYDKDF (reference sequence). This CDR3 contains 13 residues.

This clonotype was seen only a few times. The chain employs TRBV6-1 and TRBJ1-1, with 9 nucleotides matching TRBD1. V dropped 6 bases and J dropped 6; count of bases not matched to a gene: 14. Per germline, CDR1 MNHNS and CDR2 SASEGT. The CDR3 extends over 16 amino acids. Written as DNA, the CDR3 is TGTGCCAGCAGAGCCGGATTGGGACAGGGTTTCGCTGAAGCTTTCTTT. This gives the protein CASRAGLGQGFAEAFF.

The chain links TRBV12-3 or TRBV12-4 to TRBJ1-4, with TRBD1 matching 12 bases. The CDR3 has 14 residues. The ends lost 5 bases at V and 10 bases at J; junction bases unmatched: 5. CDR3 region: CASSPGQGAGKLFF. In nucleotides, the CDR3 is TGTGCCAGCAGTCCGGGACAGGGGGCAGGAAAACTGTTTTTT.